This T cell receptor (beta chain) was profiled in a study of blood T cell repertoires in COVID-19 (dated by TCRdb to the early 2020s). Notes on the research overall: Collaborator samples came from the United States, Italy and Spain and covered acute and convalescent phases of COVID-19. Deeply sampled blood TCRbeta repertoires from subjects exposed to, actively infected with, or recovered from COVID-19 were included in the dataset. Where available, HLA class I and class II types were taken from metadata supplied by the sample provider and were not determined by assay-based typing. The prospective study material was composed of cDNA or gDNA derived from T cells, B-cell-depleted T cells, or PBMCs. The samples were drawn from the first 160 participants of the ongoing ImmuneRACE study and from 950 to 1,500 subjects provided by 6 global collaborators. A freely available public database, intended as a resource for researchers studying the immune response to SARS-CoV-2, is where the repertoires were released. Sample metadata almost always included a de-identified subject ID, COVID-19 status, age in years and sex. Paper-wide results and their limitations: The quantity of clinical and demographic metadata differed by source and by participant and was supplied without curation.

The immunoSEQ Assay, a bias-controlled multiplex PCR, was used to amplify TCRbeta CDR3 regions from genomic DNA. In the paper's pipeline: Nucleated cell counts per sample were estimated from amplification of reference gene primers within the assay. To quantify the absolute abundance of each unique TCRbeta CDR3 rearrangement, sequence reads were collapsed and filtered. For each sample, productive Simpson clonality was calculated as the square root of Simpson's diversity index over productive rearrangements. In TCRdb, the immuneACCESS table is reduced to in-frame sequences with V and J assigned. These tables do not hold every clone; where another copy was compared, an unresolved V gene accounts for under half, and the others remain unexplained. The V and J calls and clone size were taken over from that table, and D and trimming were inferred from the DNA. Across this sample there are 270,000 or so clones, with 82% seen only once. The top ten clonotypes cover around 3.2% of the sample.

Concerning this clone: No antigen is known for it. No much larger clone is present one base from it, and per-base qualities are unavailable.

The junction shows trimming of 0 bases on V and 5 bases on J, and the gene matches do not reach 6 bases of it. The germline V gene (reference sequence) sets CDR1 to SGHNT and CDR2 to YYREEE. Including the terminal cysteine and phenylalanine, the CDR3 comprises 17 residues. Only the CDR3 part of the read is kept: 51 bases, read in frame from the first base. Each collaborating institution followed its own protocols to collect whole blood in K2EDTA tubes. For TCRbeta analysis, collaborator samples were shipped as frozen whole blood, as isolated PBMCs, or as DNA extracted from either sample type. In this chain, TRBV5-4 is recombined with TRBJ2-2; 11 middle bases align to TRBD2. This sequence was found in a woman between 18 and 29 years old with acute or convalescent COVID-19. Material: peripheral blood. The CDR3 region has the sequence CASSLAILAGETGELFF. The nucleotide sequence is given as TGTGCCAGCAGCTTGGCGATACTAGCGGGAGAAACCGGGGAGCTGTTTTTT.